The present TCR beta chain was sequenced within a study of post-analysis software for immune sequencing data. The wider study: Both relapsing-remitting and secondary progressive multiple sclerosis featured among the disease courses, as did progressive-relapsing multiple sclerosis.

Study results and caveats: Compared against controls, patients with multiple sclerosis displayed significantly lower normalized Chao1 diversity. Pronounced co-clustering by F measure was evident among identically batched samples.

Carried by the TCR beta cDNA libraries were unique molecular identifiers. Input of about 1 to 11 million T cells yielded a few hundred thousand cDNA molecules. TCRdb itself ran the PCR reads through MiXCR, one entry per CDR3 protein. The table shows about 400,000 distinct CDR3 sequences, with 30% to 45% occurring only once. Worth noting for this clonotype: Its antigen is not identified.

This TCR was sampled from a girl aged 5-17 years with multiple sclerosis. Sequenced input: blood.

CDR3 coding DNA: TGTGCCAGCACAGGGTACGATGGCTACACCTTC. Its protein product is CASTGYDGYTF. The chain couples TRBV28 to TRBJ1-2; D is perhaps TRBD1 (5 bases). The germline V and J ends were trimmed by 7 bases and 6 bases, with 9 bases remaining between them. Germline CDR1 and CDR2: MDHEN and SYDVKM. This CDR3 spans 11 amino acids.